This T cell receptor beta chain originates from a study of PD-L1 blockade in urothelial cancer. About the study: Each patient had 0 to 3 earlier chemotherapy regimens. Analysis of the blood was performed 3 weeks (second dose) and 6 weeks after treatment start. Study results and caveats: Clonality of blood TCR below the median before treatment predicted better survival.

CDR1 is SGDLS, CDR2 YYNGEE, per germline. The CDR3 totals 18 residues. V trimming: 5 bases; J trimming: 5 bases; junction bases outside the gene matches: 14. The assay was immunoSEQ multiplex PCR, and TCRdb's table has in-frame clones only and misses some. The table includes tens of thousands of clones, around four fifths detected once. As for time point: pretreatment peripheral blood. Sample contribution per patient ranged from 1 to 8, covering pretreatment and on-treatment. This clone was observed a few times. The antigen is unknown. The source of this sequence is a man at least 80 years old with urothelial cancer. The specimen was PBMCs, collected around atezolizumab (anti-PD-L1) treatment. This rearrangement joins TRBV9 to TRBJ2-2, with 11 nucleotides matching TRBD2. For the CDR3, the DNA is TGTGCCAGCAGTATGGGACTAGCGGCACTAGGCGGTACCGGGGAGCTGTTTTTT. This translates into CASSMGLAALGGTGELFF.